This T cell receptor (beta chain) was found in a study of T cells in Graves' hyperthyroidism and ophthalmopathy. Inclusion characteristics of ophthalmopathy patients comprised a Clinical Activity Score of at least 3, a NOSPECS grade of at least 4, and duration under 3 months. Any patient presenting with uncontrolled infection, other autoimmune disease, pregnancy or lactation was left out. Based on clinical symptoms, serum thyroxine and TRAb, thyroid ultrasound and orbital computed tomography, diagnoses were reached. General study findings and limits: Clonotypes that were expanded in thyroid above 0.001 mostly appeared in blood too.

This clonotype has at least ten counts. Its target is unknown. Researchers amplified the TCR beta CDR3 regions from RNA transcripts. HTBI primers were used for first-round RT-PCR of the TCR CDR3. TCRdb fed the multiplex PCR reads into MiXCR, producing one record per CDR3 protein. The table shows 400,000 to 450,000 distinct CDR3 sequences, with roughly 14% occurring only once. This TCR was sampled from a man between 18 and 35 years old with Graves' ophthalmopathy. Sequencing was performed on blood.

CDR3 bases: TGTGCCAGTAGCAGAGTTGCAAGGGGTACCCCCGTACAAGAGACCCAGTACTTC. This translates into CASSRVARGTPVQETQYF. The V and J genes are TRBV19 and TRBJ2-5; D perhaps matches TRBD1 (5 bases). Trimming took off 6 bases at V and 2 bases at J, with 25 bases between the two ends. The CDR3 runs 18 residues. Germline lookup yields CDR1 LNHDA and CDR2 SQIVND (reference sequence).